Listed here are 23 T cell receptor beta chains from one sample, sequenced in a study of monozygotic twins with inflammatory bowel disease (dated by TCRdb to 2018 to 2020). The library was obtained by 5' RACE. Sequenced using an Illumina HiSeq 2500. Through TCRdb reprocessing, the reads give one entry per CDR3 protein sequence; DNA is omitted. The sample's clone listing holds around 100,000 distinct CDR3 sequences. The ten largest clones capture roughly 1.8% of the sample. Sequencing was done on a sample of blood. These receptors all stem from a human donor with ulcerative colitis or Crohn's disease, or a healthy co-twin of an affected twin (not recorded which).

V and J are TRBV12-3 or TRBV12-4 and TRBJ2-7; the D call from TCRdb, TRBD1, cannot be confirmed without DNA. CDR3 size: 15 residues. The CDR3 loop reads CASSSPGTGRYEQYF.

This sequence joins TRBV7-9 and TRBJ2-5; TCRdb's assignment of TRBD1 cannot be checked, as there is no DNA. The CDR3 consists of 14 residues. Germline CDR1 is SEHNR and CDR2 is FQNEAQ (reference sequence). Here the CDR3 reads CASSYRRGLETQYF.

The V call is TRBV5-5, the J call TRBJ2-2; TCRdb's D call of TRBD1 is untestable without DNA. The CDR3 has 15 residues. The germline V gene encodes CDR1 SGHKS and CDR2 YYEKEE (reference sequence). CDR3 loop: CASSLGGEFSGELFF.

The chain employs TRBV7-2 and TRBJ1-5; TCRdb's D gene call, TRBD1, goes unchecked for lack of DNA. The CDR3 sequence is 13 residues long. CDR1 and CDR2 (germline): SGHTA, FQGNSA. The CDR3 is CASRTTGSQPQHF.

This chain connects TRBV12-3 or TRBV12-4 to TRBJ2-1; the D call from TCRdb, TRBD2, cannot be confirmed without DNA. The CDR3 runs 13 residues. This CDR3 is CATGGLEGNEQFF.

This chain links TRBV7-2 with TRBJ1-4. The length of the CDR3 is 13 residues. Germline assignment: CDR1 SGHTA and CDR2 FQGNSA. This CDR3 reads CASNSGGGEKLFF.

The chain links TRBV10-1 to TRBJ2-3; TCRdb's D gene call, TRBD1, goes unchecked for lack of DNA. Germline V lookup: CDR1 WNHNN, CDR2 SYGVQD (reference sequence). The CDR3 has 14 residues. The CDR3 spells CASSYDSTSDTQYF.

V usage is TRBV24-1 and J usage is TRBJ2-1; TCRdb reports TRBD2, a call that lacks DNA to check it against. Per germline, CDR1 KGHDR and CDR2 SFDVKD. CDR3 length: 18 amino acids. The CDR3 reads CATSDPRAARGSYNEQFF.

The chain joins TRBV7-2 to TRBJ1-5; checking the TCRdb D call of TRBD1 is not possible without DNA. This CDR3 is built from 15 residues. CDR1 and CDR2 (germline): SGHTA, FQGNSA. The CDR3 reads CASTPGQGANQPQHF. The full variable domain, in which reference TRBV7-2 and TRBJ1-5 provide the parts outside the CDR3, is GAGVSQSPSNKVTEKGKDVELRCDPISGHTALYWYRQSLGQGLEFLIYFQGNSAPDKSGLPSDRFSAERTGGSVSTLTIQRTQQEDSAVYLCASTPGQGANQPQHFGDGTRLSIL.

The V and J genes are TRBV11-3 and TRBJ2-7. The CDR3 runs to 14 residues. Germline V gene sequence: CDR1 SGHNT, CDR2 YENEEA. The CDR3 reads CASSQMGNSYEQYF. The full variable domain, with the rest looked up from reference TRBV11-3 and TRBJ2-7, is EAGVVQSPRYKIIEKKQPVAFWCNPISGHNTLYWYLQNLGQGPELLIRYENEEAVDDSQLPKDRFSAERLKGVDSTLKIQPAELGDSAVYLCASSQMGNSYEQYFGPGTRLTVT.

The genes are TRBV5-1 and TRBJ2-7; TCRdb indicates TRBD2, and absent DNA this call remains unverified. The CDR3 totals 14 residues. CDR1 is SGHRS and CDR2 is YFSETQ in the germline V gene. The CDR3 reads CASSYQEGIGEQYF.

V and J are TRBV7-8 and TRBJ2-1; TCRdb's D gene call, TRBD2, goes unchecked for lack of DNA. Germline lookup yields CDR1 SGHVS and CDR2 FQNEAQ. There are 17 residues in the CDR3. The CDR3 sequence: CASSLASGLAGYNEQFF.

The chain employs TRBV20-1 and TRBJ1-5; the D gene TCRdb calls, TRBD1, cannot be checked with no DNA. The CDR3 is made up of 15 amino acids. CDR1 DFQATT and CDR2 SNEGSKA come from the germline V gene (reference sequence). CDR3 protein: CSATPPGGSNQPQHF.

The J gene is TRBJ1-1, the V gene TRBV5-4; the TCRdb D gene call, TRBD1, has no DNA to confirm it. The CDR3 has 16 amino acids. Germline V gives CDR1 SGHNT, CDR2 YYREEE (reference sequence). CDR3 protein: CASSLGRVRGDTEAFF.

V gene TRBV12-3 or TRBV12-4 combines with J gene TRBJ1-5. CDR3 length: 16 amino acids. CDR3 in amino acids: CASRKDRETGNQPQHF.

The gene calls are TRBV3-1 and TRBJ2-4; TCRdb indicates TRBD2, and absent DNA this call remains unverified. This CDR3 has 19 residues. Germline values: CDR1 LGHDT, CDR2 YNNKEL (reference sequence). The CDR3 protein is CASSQLRSLAGGPGNIQYF.

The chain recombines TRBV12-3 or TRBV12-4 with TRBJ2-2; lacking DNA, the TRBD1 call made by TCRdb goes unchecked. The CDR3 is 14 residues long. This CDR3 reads CASSRDREAGELFF.

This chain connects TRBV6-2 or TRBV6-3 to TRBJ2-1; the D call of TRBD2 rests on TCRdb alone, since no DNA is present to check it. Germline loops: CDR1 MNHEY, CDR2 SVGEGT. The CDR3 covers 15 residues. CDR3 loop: CASSRQGLASNEQFF.

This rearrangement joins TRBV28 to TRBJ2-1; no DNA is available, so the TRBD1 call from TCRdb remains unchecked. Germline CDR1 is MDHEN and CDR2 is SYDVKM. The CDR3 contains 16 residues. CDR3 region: CASSLPRGDRYNEQFF.

The CDR3: CASSRPEEFTDTQYF. The chain employs TRBV7-9 and TRBJ2-3; with no DNA, the TCRdb D assignment of TRBD1 cannot be verified. Germline assignment: CDR1 SEHNR and CDR2 FQNEAQ (reference sequence). This CDR3 has 15 amino acids.

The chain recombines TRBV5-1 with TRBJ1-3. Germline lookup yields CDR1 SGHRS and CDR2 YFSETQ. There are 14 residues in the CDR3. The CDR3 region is CASSAGVSGNTIYF.

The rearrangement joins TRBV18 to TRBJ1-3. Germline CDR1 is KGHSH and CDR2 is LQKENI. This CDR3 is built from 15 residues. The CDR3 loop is CASSPLEAGGNTIYF.

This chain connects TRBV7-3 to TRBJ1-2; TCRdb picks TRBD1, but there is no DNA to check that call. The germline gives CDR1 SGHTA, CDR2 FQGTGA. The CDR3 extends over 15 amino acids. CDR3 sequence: CASSLSGLGNYGYTF.